A selection of T cell receptor beta chains follows, all from one sample in a study of T cell repertoires in cytomegalovirus infection. TCRdb used MiXCR to reprocess the reads, holding one entry per CDR3 protein. This sample has more than 85,000 distinct CDR3 sequences; 16% occur once, and the top ten carry less than 10%. The sample consisted of PBMCs. All receptors come from a human donor in good health (CMV status not recorded). Some clones in this sample may be carry-over from other donors' samples. Both conserved end residues are part of each CDR3. The order of the fields is clone size, V gene, J gene, D gene, CDR3 DNA, CDR3 protein. The D gene is left open where the match is weak. Part of the rows lack a size; the others show once, few, many or a class for expanded clones.

NA	TRBV6-5	TRBJ2-1	TRBD1	TGTGCCAGCAGTCCGACAGGGGAGAATGAGCAGTTCTTC	CASSPTGENEQFF
many	TRBV7-2	TRBJ1-6	NA	TGTGCCAGCAGCTTAGGTCGGGGGGCGGTGGTCCACTTT	CASSLGRGAVVHF
NA	TRBV19	TRBJ1-5	TRBD1	TGTGCCAGTAGGCGGACAGGGGATAGCAATCAGCCCCAGCATTTT	CASRRTGDSNQPQHF
many	TRBV6-5	TRBJ2-3	NA	TGTGCCAGCAGTTCTCCCGCCAGTGCGGTAGATACGCAGTATTTT	CASSSPASAVDTQYF
NA	TRBV5-5	TRBJ1-3	NA	TGTGCCAGCAGCTTGGGTCAATTATCTGGAAACACCATATATTTT	CASSLGQLSGNTIYF
NA	TRBV20-1	TRBJ1-4	NA	TGCAGTGCACTTGACAGAATTGAGGAAAAACTGTTTTTT	CSALDRIEEKLFF
NA	TRBV20-1	TRBJ1-2	NA	TGCAGTGCTTTCCGGGACATCTATGGCTACACCTTC	CSAFRDIYGYTF
NA	TRBV7-3	TRBJ1-1	NA	TGTGCCAGCAGCTTAAGTGGATCAGGGGTCACTGAAGCTTTCTTT	CASSLSGSGVTEAFF
many	TRBV7-2	TRBJ2-7	NA	TGTGCCAGCAGCTTAGGAGGAGGCGTCCCGGCCGAGCAGTACTTC	CASSLGGGVPAEQYF
many	TRBV7-9	TRBJ1-1	NA	TGTGCCAGCAGCTTACAGGTATCCGGAGATGAAGCTTTCTTT	CASSLQVSGDEAFF
many	TRBV12-3/TRBV12-4	TRBJ2-5	NA	TGTGCCAGCAGTTTTCAGACTCCAGGGACCCAGTACTTC	CASSFQTPGTQYF
NA	TRBV15	TRBJ1-3	NA	TGTGCCACCAGCAGGGACCCTGGAAACACCATATATTTT	CATSRDPGNTIYF
NA	TRBV2	TRBJ1-2	NA	TGTGCCAGCAGCGATGGAGGAGGCTACACCTTC	CASSDGGGYTF
many	TRBV7-8	TRBJ2-7	NA	TGTGCCAGCAGCCCCATTCAGGGAGTTTCCTCCTACGAGCAGTACTTC	CASSPIQGVSSYEQYF
few	TRBV20-1	TRBJ1-1	NA	TGCAGTGCTAGAGATCGGGCCATCGCAAGACTACTAGCTGAAGCTTTCTTT	CSARDRAIARLLAEAFF
many	TRBV7-2	TRBJ2-3	NA	TGTGCCAGCAGCTTAGGGACTAACCTAGATACGCAGTATTTT	CASSLGTNLDTQYF
NA	TRBV20-1	TRBJ2-2	NA	TGCAGTGCTAGAGATCGAGAGGGGGGCGACACCGGGGAGCTGTTTTTT	CSARDREGGDTGELFF
NA	TRBV29-1	TRBJ1-2	TRBD1	TGCAGCGTTGAAGATTTAAACAGGGGGTATGGCTACACCTTC	CSVEDLNRGYGYTF
few	TRBV10-2	TRBJ2-2	TRBD2	TGCGCCAGCAGACGCCGGGGGGGTTTGGATCCCGGGGAGCTGTTTTTT	CASRRRGGLDPGELFF
few	TRBV2	TRBJ2-1	TRBD1	TGTGCCAGCAGCGGACAGGGGTGGATGGTATCCAGGGATGAGCAGTTCTTC	CASSGQGWMVSRDEQFF
NA	TRBV7-8	TRBJ2-5	NA	TGTGCCAGCAGCCTAAAGGCCCGAAGGGGCGAAGAGACCCAGTACTTC	CASSLKARRGEETQYF
NA	TRBV11-2	TRBJ1-3	NA	TGTGCCAGCAGTAACCGGAGGGACTCTGGAAACACCATATATTTT	CASSNRRDSGNTIYF
few	TRBV12-3/TRBV12-4	TRBJ2-1	NA	TGTGCCAGCAGTTTTTTTGGGGGGCGGGCCTACAATGAGCAGTTCTTC	CASSFFGGRAYNEQFF
NA	TRBV28	TRBJ1-1	NA	TGTGCCAGCAGCTGGGACCTTATGGGCACTGAAGCTTTCTTT	CASSWDLMGTEAFF
many	TRBV12-3/TRBV12-4	TRBJ2-3	NA	TGTGCCAGCCGAGTCCTTGGGGGACTCACAGATACGCAGTATTTT	CASRVLGGLTDTQYF
few	TRBV10-3	TRBJ1-2	TRBD1	TGTGCCATCAGTGACTGGACAGGCTATGGCTACACCTTC	CAISDWTGYGYTF
many	TRBV7-2	TRBJ2-5	TRBD2	TGTGCCAGCAGCTTAGGAGGTAGCGGGGGATACCACTACCAAGAGACCCAGTACTTC	CASSLGGSGGYHYQETQYF
few	TRBV7-2	TRBJ2-4	TRBD2	TGTGCCAGCAGCCAGATGCGGGGGGGCGGGAGTAATGGCATTCAGTACTTC	CASSQMRGGGSNGIQYF
many	TRBV20-1	TRBJ2-3	NA	TGCAGTGCTACAGCGGTAGCAGATACGCAGTATTTT	CSATAVADTQYF
NA	TRBV6-1	TRBJ2-7	NA	TGTGTCAGCAGTGAAACGGAACCCTACGAGCAGTACTTC	CVSSETEPYEQYF
many	TRBV6-2/TRBV6-3	TRBJ2-7	NA	TGTGCCAGCAGCCCCGAGGGGAAGTCCAGCTACGAGCAGTACTTC	CASSPEGKSSYEQYF